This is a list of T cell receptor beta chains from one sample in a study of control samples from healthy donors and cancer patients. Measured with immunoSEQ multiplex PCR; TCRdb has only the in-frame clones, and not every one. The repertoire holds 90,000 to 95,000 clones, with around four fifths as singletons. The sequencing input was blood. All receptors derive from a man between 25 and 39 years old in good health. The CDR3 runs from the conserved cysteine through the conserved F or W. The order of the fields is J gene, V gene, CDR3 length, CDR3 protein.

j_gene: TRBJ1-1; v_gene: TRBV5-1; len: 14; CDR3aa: CASSLDGLNTEAFF
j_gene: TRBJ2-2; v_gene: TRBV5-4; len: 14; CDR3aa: CASSPHSNTGELFF
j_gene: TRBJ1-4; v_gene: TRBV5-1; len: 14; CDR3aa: CASSQGTGGEKLFF
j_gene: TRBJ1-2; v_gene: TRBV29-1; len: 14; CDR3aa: CSVEGVWRSYGYTF
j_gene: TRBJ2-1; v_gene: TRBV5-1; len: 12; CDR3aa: CASTRTGGPRVF
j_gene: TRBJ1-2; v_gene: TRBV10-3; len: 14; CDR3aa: CAISAHRDNYGYTF
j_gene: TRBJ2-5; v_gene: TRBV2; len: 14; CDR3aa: CASGRDRALETQYF
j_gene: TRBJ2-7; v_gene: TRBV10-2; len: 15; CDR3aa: CASSDVQGGVYEQYF
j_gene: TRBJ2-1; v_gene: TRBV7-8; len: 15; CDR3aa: CASSLGRGSYNEQFF
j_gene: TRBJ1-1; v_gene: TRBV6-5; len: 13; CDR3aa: CAISHTSYTEAFF
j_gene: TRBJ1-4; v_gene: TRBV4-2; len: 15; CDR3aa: CASSQEPQGREKLFF
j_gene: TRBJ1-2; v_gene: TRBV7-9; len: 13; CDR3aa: CASSLEGLDGYTF
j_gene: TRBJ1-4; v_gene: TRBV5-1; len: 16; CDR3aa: CASSPVSTGLNEKLFF
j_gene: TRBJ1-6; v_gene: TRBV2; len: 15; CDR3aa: CASSEGTDVGSPLHF
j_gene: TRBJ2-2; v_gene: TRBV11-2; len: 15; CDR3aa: CASSLEASGTGELFF
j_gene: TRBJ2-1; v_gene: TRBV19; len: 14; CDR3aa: CASEGEQGALQQFF
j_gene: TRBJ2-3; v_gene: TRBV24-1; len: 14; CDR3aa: CATSDFQGLDTQYF
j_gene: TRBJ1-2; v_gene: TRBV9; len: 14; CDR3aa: CASSVDTANYGYTF
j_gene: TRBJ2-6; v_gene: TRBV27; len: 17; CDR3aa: CASSLGTVLSGANVLTF
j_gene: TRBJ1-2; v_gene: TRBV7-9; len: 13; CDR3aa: CASSSGTNYGYTF
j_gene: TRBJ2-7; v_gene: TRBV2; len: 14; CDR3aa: CASRSTGGGYEQYF
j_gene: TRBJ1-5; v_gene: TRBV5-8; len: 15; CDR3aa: CASSPGDRAIRPQHF
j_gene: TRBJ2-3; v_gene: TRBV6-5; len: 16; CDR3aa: CASSYLASGGPDTQYF
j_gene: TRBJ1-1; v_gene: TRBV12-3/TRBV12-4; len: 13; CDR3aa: CASSLSRQAQEFF
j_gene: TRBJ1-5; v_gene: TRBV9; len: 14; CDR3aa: CASSAGHINQPQHF
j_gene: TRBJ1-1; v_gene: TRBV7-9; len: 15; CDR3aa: CASSFEFTADTEAFF
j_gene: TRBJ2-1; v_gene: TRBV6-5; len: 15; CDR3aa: CASSNPGQGFNEQFF
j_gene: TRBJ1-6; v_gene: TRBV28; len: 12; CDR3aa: CASRRIQLPLHF
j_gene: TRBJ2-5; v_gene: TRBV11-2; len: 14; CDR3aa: CASSPGGGEETQYF